Shown below are 8 T cell receptor beta chains from a single sample sequenced in a study of glioma-infiltrating T cells. The iRepertoire nested amplicon-rescue multiplex PCR amplified TCR alpha and beta CDR3s from RNA. MiXCR, applied by TCRdb to the multiplex PCR reads, yields one record per CDR3 protein. This sample has about 110,000 distinct CDR3 sequences, with around a quarter found just once. The source material was glioma tissue, nonneoplastic brain tissue, or PBMCs (not recorded which). Receptors were obtained from a human donor with low-grade glioma or glioblastoma, undergoing nonglioma brain surgery, or in good health (not recorded which).

This clonotype was detected many times. The chain carries TRBV6-6 and TRBJ2-7; D possibly corresponds to TRBD1 (6 bases). This CDR3 region has 14 residues. Between the trimmed V and J ends, which lost 0 bases and 5 bases, there was a span of 11 bases. Germline V gene lookup returns CDR1 MNHNY and CDR2 SVGAGI (reference sequence). The CDR3 DNA is TGTGCCAGCAGTTACTCTAGGACAGAAAACGAGCAGTACTTC. This translates into CASSYSRTENEQYF.

This clonotype was counted many times. This sequence joins TRBV28 and TRBJ2-5, with D possibly matching TRBD1 (5 bases). This CDR3 is 12 amino acids long. Germline assignment: CDR1 MDHEN and CDR2 SYDVKM. V was shortened by 5 bases and J by 2 bases, with 6 bases between the two germline ends. CDR3 bases: TGTGCCAGCAGTACAGGACAAGAGACCCAGTACTTC. This encodes CASSTGQETQYF.

Of note for this clonotype: Being one base from a much bigger clone, this may be a read error. The chain couples TRBV5-4 to TRBJ2-7; D perhaps matches TRBD1 (6 bases). Trimming cost V 2 bases and J 5 bases, with 11 bases left between them. CDR1 is SGHNT, CDR2 YYREEE, per germline (reference sequence). The CDR3 runs to 13 residues. The CDR3 reads CASSFRQANEQYF. In DNA form, the CDR3 reads TGTGCCAGCAGCTTCCGACAGGCTAACGAGCAGTACTTC.

This clonotype was seen repeatedly, ten times or more. This chain links TRBV19 with TRBJ2-1, with TRBD2 matching 8 bases. The CDR3 totals 17 residues. Germline CDR1 and CDR2: LNHDA and SQIVND (reference sequence). Germline trimming cut 4 bases from V and 5 bases from J; bases unmatched to any gene: 13. DNA of the CDR3: TGTGCCAGTAGTACCGTTACTGCTAGCGGGCTGCACAATGAGCAGTTCTTC. It is translated as CASSTVTASGLHNEQFF.

The V gene is TRBV9, the J gene TRBJ2-2; 13 bases fit TRBD2. CDR1 and CDR2 (germline): SGDLS, YYNGEE. The CDR3 is made up of 19 amino acids. The junction had 13 bases not matched to a gene; V was cut back by 3 bases and J by 5 bases. Written as DNA, the CDR3 is TGTGCCAGCAGCGCATTGCCCCGGACTAGCGGGAGAAGAACCGGGGAGCTGTTTTTT. The encoded protein is CASSALPRTSGRRTGELFF.

The V and J genes are TRBV10-3 and TRBJ1-1; D is perhaps TRBD1 (5 bases). V lost 7 bases, J lost 8 bases, and 14 bases lay in between. Germline V gene sequence: CDR1 ENHRY, CDR2 SYGVKD. This CDR3 region has 12 residues. The CDR3 protein is CAIKGVAPEAFF. The CDR3 DNA reads TGTGCCATCAAAGGGGTTGCCCCCGAAGCTTTCTTT.

In this sample, this clonotype turned up many times. V is TRBV28 and J is TRBJ2-2, with 10 nucleotides matching TRBD1. CDR1 and CDR2 from the germline V gene are MDHEN and SYDVKM. CDR3 size: 14 residues. V lost 7 bases to trimming and J lost 6 bases; unmatched junction nucleotides: 5. CDR3 loop: CASTGQGGPGELFF. As DNA, the CDR3 is TGTGCCAGCACCGGACAGGGGGGGCCCGGGGAGCTGTTTTTT.

This clonotype was detected ten times or more. The V and J genes are TRBV20-1 and TRBJ2-7; the match to TRBD1 covers 7 bases. The CDR3 extends over 14 amino acids. After removal of 5 bases from V and 0 bases from J, the junction contained 7 bases not matched to a gene. Germline values: CDR1 DFQATT, CDR2 SNEGSKA (reference sequence). CDR3 sequence: CSALDRQSSYEQYF. The DNA of the CDR3 is TGCAGTGCTTTGGACAGGCAAAGCTCCTACGAGCAGTACTTC.